Below, 13 T cell receptor beta chains from the same sample are listed, as sequenced in a study of T cell changes during pregnancy in multiple sclerosis. TCRdb's table, derived via immunoSEQ multiplex PCR, lists solely in-frame clones and lacks some. The sample contains about 53,000 clones, roughly 91% of which appear only once. This sample comprised CD4+ T cells from peripheral blood mononuclear cells, obtained in the third trimester of pregnancy. These receptors originate from a female donor with multiple sclerosis, enrolled in a pregnancy study.

J is TRBJ1-1 and V is TRBV7-3; D unclear. Germline values: CDR1 SGHTA, CDR2 FQGTGA. Trimming removed 5 bases at V and 0 bases at J, with 13 bases between. This CDR3 comprises 15 residues. In DNA form, the CDR3 reads TGTGCCAGCAGCAGATCAACAGTCCTGAACACTGAAGCTTTCTTT. Its protein product is CASSRSTVLNTEAFF.

V and J are TRBV19 and TRBJ1-2, with 7 bases aligning to TRBD1. Looked up from germline, CDR1 is LNHDA and CDR2 is SQIVND (reference sequence). V dropped 3 bases and J dropped 4; count of bases not matched to a gene: 11. The CDR3 loop spans 16 amino acids. This chain's CDR3 is CASSMMAGGNSYGYTF. CDR3 nucleotides: TGTGCCAGTAGTATGATGGCAGGGGGAAATTCCTATGGCTACACCTTC.

This clone has only a few counts. The chain is built from TRBV19 and TRBJ1-5; 7 nucleotides match TRBD1. The length of the CDR3 is 14 residues. From germline, CDR1 is LNHDA and CDR2 SQIVND (reference sequence). Trimming cost V 6 bases and J 6 bases; bases outside gene matches: 8. CDR3 bases: TGTGCCAGTAGCACCCAGGGGGTAGGTCAGCCCCAGCATTTT. As protein: CASSTQGVGQPQHF.

The chain carries TRBV13 and TRBJ1-2; tentative D call: TRBD1 (6 bases). Germline V gene sequence: CDR1 PRHDT, CDR2 FYEKMQ (reference sequence). The V gene lost 4 bases and the J gene lost 0 bases, with 12 bases spanning the gap. CDR3 length: 15 amino acids. CDR3 protein: CASSYGTPTNYGYTF. DNA for the CDR3: TGTGCCAGCAGCTATGGGACACCTACTAACTATGGCTACACCTTC.

The genes are TRBV9 and TRBJ2-7; 7 bases align to TRBD1. Germline CDR1 and CDR2: SGDLS and YYNGEE. Losses at the gene ends were 4 bases for V and 4 bases for J; bases not matched to a gene: 8. The CDR3 is 14 amino acids. The CDR3 region has the DNA TGTGCCAGCAGCTTCGGAGACAGGGCGTACGAGCAGTACTTC. It yields the protein CASSFGDRAYEQYF.

This CDR3 reads CASSYSSGRSYNEQFF. The CDR3 DNA is TGTGCCAGCAGTTACTCGAGCGGGCGCTCCTACAATGAGCAGTTCTTC. This chain uses TRBV6-5 with TRBJ2-1; tentative D call: TRBD2 (6 bases). Germline V gene sequence: CDR1 MNHEY, CDR2 SVGAGI. Trimming pared 0 bases from V and 0 bases from J, leaving 9 bases between. This CDR3 is 16 amino acids long.

This clone was detected once. The chain recombines TRBV18 with TRBJ1-6; D perhaps matches TRBD1 (5 bases). The V gene lost 1 base and the J gene lost 9 bases, with 19 bases spanning the gap. The germline gives CDR1 KGHSH, CDR2 LQKENI. The CDR3 covers 17 residues. The chain's CDR3 is CASSPLPKTPQGSPLHF. DNA for the CDR3: TGTGCCAGCTCACCACTCCCGAAGACACCGCAGGGTTCACCCCTCCACTTT.

The chain carries TRBV4-2 and TRBJ1-4, with a possible D match to TRBD1 (5 bases). Germline CDR1 reads LGHNA; CDR2 reads YNFKEQ. Trimming pared 1 base from V and 8 bases from J, leaving 8 bases between. There are 13 residues in the CDR3. CDR3 sequence reads: CASSQVGGEKLFF. CDR3 DNA sequence: TGTGCCAGCAGCCAAGTCGGGGGGGAAAAACTGTTTTTT.

The chain recombines TRBV11-2 with TRBJ1-1; D call uncertain. Germline V gene sequence: CDR1 SGHAT, CDR2 FQNNGV. The CDR3 sequence is 14 residues long. The ends were cut back, 2 bases at V and 0 bases at J, with 7 bases in the middle. This CDR3 reads CASSLSSVNTEAFF. The CDR3 nucleotides read TGTGCCAGCAGCTTATCGTCGGTGAACACTGAAGCTTTCTTT. The full variable domain, rest sourced from reference TRBV11-2 and TRBJ1-1, is EAGVAQSPRYKIIEKRQSVAFWCNPISGHATLYWYQQILGQGPKLLIQFQNNGVVDDSQLPKDRFSAERLKGVDSTLKIQPAKLEDSAVYLCASSLSSVNTEAFFGQGTRLTVV.

The chain uses TRBV30 and TRBJ2-3; TRBD2 agrees at 7 bases. J lost 6 bases, V lost 8 bases, and 5 bases had no gene match. CDR3 length equals 11 residues. CDR1 and CDR2 (germline): GTSNPN, SVGIG (reference sequence). The CDR3 protein is CAGSGSDTQYF. CDR3 DNA sequence: TGTGCCGGTAGCGGGTCGGATACGCAGTATTTT.

The chain combines TRBV5-8 with TRBJ1-2; no definite D call. Germline assignment: CDR1 SGHTS and CDR2 YDEGEE. The CDR3 contains 16 residues. V shed 4 bases and J shed 5 bases, with 21 bases lying between them. CDR3 amino acids: CASSPGVRASVYGYTF. CDR3 DNA: TGTGCCAGCAGCCCGGGAGTTCGGGCCTCAGTTTATGGCTACACCTTC.

V usage is TRBV11-2 and J usage is TRBJ2-1; 7 bases agree with TRBD2. The CDR3 has 17 amino acids. Trimming took 5 bases from V and 7 from J; bases not matched to a gene: 17. The germline gives CDR1 SGHAT, CDR2 FQNNGV. The CDR3 DNA is TGTGCCAGCAGCCTGACGACGGGACTATCCATACCAAATGAGCAGTTCTTC. Protein: CASSLTTGLSIPNEQFF.

This rearrangement joins TRBV10-3 to TRBJ2-3; 8 positions agree with TRBD1. CDR1 is ENHRY, CDR2 SYGVKD, per germline. This CDR3 contains 15 residues. V trimming: 6 bases; J trimming: 2 bases; junction bases outside the gene matches: 7. The CDR3 sequence: CAIRAGQGYTDTQYF. The DNA of the CDR3 is TGTGCCATCAGAGCCGGACAGGGCTACACAGATACGCAGTATTTT.